A single sample is the source of the 31 T cell receptor beta chains below, sequenced in a study of blood T cell repertoires in COVID-19. Profiling relied on immunoSEQ multiplex PCR, and the TCRdb table lists in-frame clones only, not all of them. The table lists about 58,000 clones, about 85% of them singletons. Sequencing input: peripheral blood. The receptors were sampled from a human donor in a cohort sampled during active COVID-19.

The gene calls are TRBV5-4 and TRBJ2-1; 12 positions agree with TRBD2. Germline loops: CDR1 SGHNT, CDR2 YYREEE (reference sequence). The CDR3 runs 18 residues. Germline trimming cut 4 bases from V and 0 bases from J; bases unmatched to any gene: 8. The CDR3 here is CASSPRTSGIRSYNEQFF. The CDR3 DNA reads TGTGCCAGCAGCCCTCGGACTAGCGGGATACGCTCCTACAATGAGCAGTTCTTC.

The V call is TRBV30, the J call TRBJ1-2; TRBD1 might be the D (6 bases). CDR3 length equals 14 residues. Trimming pared 4 bases from V and 6 bases from J, leaving 18 bases between. The V gene's germline CDR1 is GTSNPN and CDR2 SVGIG (reference sequence). CDR3 sequence: CAWKKQGPSDGYTF. Here the CDR3 DNA reads TGTGCCTGGAAAAAACAGGGCCCGTCGGATGGCTACACCTTC. Full variable domain (remainder filled in from reference TRBV30 and TRBJ1-2): SQTIHQWPATLVQPVGSPLSLECTVEGTSNPNLYWYRQAAGRGLQLLFYSVGIGQISSEVPQNLSASRPQDRQFILSSKKLLLSDSGFYLCAWKKQGPSDGYTFGSGTRLTVV.

The CDR3 is CASKARQGAGELFF. CDR3 DNA sequence: TGTGCCAGCAAAGCTAGGCAGGGTGCCGGGGAGCTGTTTTTT. The chain is built from TRBV2 and TRBJ2-2; the D gene is possibly TRBD1 (5 bases). CDR3 size: 14 residues. Between the trimmed V and J ends, which lost 7 bases and 6 bases, there was a span of 15 bases. Germline CDR1 is SNHLY and CDR2 is FYNNEI.

The genes are TRBV24-1 and TRBJ2-1, with TRBD2 matching over 8 bases. Germline V gives CDR1 KGHDR, CDR2 SFDVKD. CDR3 size: 16 residues. V was pared by 5 bases and J by 8 bases, with 13 bases of the junction left unmatched. The CDR3 region is CATSGTDGRAMDEQFF. In nucleotides, the CDR3 is TGTGCCACCAGTGGTACGGACGGGAGGGCTATGGATGAGCAGTTCTTC.

The V gene is TRBV6-5, the J gene TRBJ1-1, with TRBD1 matching 8 bases. The J segment lost 5 bases and the V segment lost 6 bases, leaving 11 bases of the junction unmatched. This CDR3 contains 15 residues. Germline assignment: CDR1 MNHEY and CDR2 SVGAGI. CDR3 in amino acids: CASSQPRQGWTEAFF. CDR3 in DNA: TGTGCCAGCAGCCAGCCCCGACAGGGGTGGACTGAAGCTTTCTTT.

This clone was counted once. For the CDR3, the DNA is TGCGCCAGCAGTGAATACTCTAATGAAAAACTGTTTTTT. Amino acids: CASSEYSNEKLFF. This chain connects TRBV10-2 to TRBJ1-4; no reliable D call. The CDR3 contains 13 residues. V lost 3 bases, J lost 3 bases, and 5 bases lay in between. Germline values: CDR1 WSHSY, CDR2 SAAADI.

The chain recombines TRBV6-6 with TRBJ2-7; possible D gene TRBD2, 6 bases. The V gene's germline CDR1 is MNHNY and CDR2 SVGAGI (reference sequence). Trimming left V 6 bases short and J 4 bases short, with 10 bases between. This CDR3 has 12 amino acids. CDR3 bases: TGTGCCAGCAGCCCCGGGACTTACGAGCAGTACTTC. This translates into CASSPGTYEQYF.

The V and J genes are TRBV27 and TRBJ2-1; 10 nucleotides match TRBD2. Losses at the gene ends were 5 bases for V and 5 bases for J; bases not matched to a gene: 12. Germline V gene sequence: CDR1 MNHEY, CDR2 SMNVEV (reference sequence). The CDR3 is 17 amino acids. CDR3: CASSPHPGLAVNNEQFF. The CDR3 DNA sequence: TGTGCCAGCAGTCCCCACCCAGGACTAGCGGTGAACAATGAGCAGTTCTTC.

The chain joins TRBV5-6 to TRBJ2-7; D remains ambiguous. The germline gives CDR1 SGHDT, CDR2 YYEEEE. V lost 3 bases and J 5 bases, leaving 12 bases between the germline ends. The CDR3 consists of 13 residues. Here the CDR3 reads CASSWVKSDEQYF. As DNA, the CDR3 is TGTGCCAGCAGCTGGGTGAAAAGCGACGAGCAGTACTTC.

The chain links TRBV28 to TRBJ1-3, with TRBD1 matching 7 bases. Germline CDR1 reads MDHEN; CDR2 reads SYDVKM. The CDR3 runs 15 residues. The junction had 8 bases not matched to a gene; V was cut back by 6 bases and J by 3 bases. CDR3 protein: CASRRDRVGGNTIYF. The CDR3 DNA is TGTGCCAGCAGGCGAGACAGGGTTGGTGGAAACACCATATATTTT.

V and J are TRBV5-4 and TRBJ2-5, with D tentatively TRBD2 (5 bases). There are 14 residues in the CDR3. From germline, CDR1 is SGHNT and CDR2 YYREEE (reference sequence). Trimming left V 4 bases short and J 5 bases short, with 15 bases between. The CDR3 reads CASSATNSRETQYF. The CDR3 coding sequence is TGTGCCAGCAGCGCGACTAACTCGAGGGAGACCCAGTACTTC.

V usage is TRBV28 and J usage is TRBJ1-6; 7 nucleotides match TRBD1. Germline V gene data show CDR1 as MDHEN and CDR2 as SYDVKM. The CDR3 is 15 residues long. The V and J ends lost 6 bases and 11 bases, in that order; junction bases with no gene match: 13. The CDR3 loop reads CASREPGQRRTPLHF. The CDR3 coding sequence is TGTGCCAGCAGAGAGCCGGGACAGCGACGGACACCCCTCCACTTT.

The chain recombines TRBV28 with TRBJ1-5; D gene unclear. The CDR3 sequence is 12 residues long. V lost 6 bases to trimming and J lost 8 bases, with 11 bases between them. The germline V gene encodes CDR1 MDHEN and CDR2 SYDVKM. The chain's CDR3 is CASSRAPKPQHF. As DNA, the CDR3 is TGTGCCAGCAGCCGAGCCCCTAAGCCCCAGCATTTT.

The V gene is TRBV7-9, the J gene TRBJ2-5; the D is unclear. Trimming stripped 5 bases from V and 7 bases from J, with 17 bases between. Germline V gene data show CDR1 as SEHNR and CDR2 as FQNEAQ (reference sequence). The CDR3 sequence is 14 residues long. The DNA of the CDR3 is TGTGCCAGCAGCGGCCGGTCTGATCAGCGGACCCAGTACTTC. Protein: CASSGRSDQRTQYF.

The gene calls are TRBV30 and TRBJ1-4; 8 bases map to TRBD1. Trimming at V came to 5 bases and at J to 6 bases, leaving 8 bases not matched to a gene. CDR3 length: 14 residues. The germline CDR1 and CDR2 sequences are GTSNPN and SVGIG (reference sequence). The CDR3 bases are TGTGCCTGGGGTTGGGGGACAGGAGATGAAAAACTGTTTTTT. Translation: CAWGWGTGDEKLFF.

The rearrangement joins TRBV19 to TRBJ1-1; 7 positions agree with TRBD1. The V segment lost 5 bases and the J segment 4 bases; nucleotides outside the gene matches: 7. The germline gives CDR1 LNHDA, CDR2 SQIVND (reference sequence). There are 14 residues in the CDR3. This chain's CDR3 is CASSLQGRGTEAFF. The DNA of the CDR3 is TGTGCCAGTAGTCTACAGGGGAGAGGCACTGAAGCTTTCTTT.

The gene calls are TRBV5-4 and TRBJ2-7, with 8 positions matching TRBD1. The trim removed 4 bases at V and 3 bases at J, leaving 12 bases unmatched. Germline values: CDR1 SGHNT, CDR2 YYREEE (reference sequence). The CDR3 runs 16 residues. CDR3 protein: CASSLSPGQAFYEQYF. CDR3 bases: TGTGCCAGCAGCCTATCGCCGGGACAGGCATTCTACGAGCAGTACTTC.

The V and J genes are TRBV5-5 and TRBJ1-4; 7 bases map to TRBD1. This CDR3 has 16 residues. Germline loops: CDR1 SGHKS, CDR2 YYEKEE (reference sequence). Trimming at V came to 5 bases and at J to 1 base, leaving 8 bases not matched to a gene. CDR3: CASSMGPGGTNEKLFF. For the CDR3, the DNA is TGTGCCAGCAGTATGGGTCCAGGGGGAACTAATGAAAAACTGTTTTTT.

The rearrangement joins TRBV7-2 to TRBJ2-5, with a tentative D call TRBD2 (7 bases). V lost 5 bases and J 5 bases, leaving 12 bases between the germline ends. This CDR3 has 13 residues. Germline lookup yields CDR1 SGHTA and CDR2 FQGNSA. The CDR3 is CASSGGAKETQYF. CDR3 DNA sequence: TGTGCCAGCAGCGGGGGGGCCAAGGAGACCCAGTACTTC.

This clone was counted only a few times. The CDR3 DNA reads as TGCAGTCTACTAGCACCAGATACGCAGTATTTT. It codes for CSLLAPDTQYF. V usage is TRBV20-1 and J usage is TRBJ2-3, with D perhaps matching TRBD2 (6 bases). Germline CDR1 DFQATT, CDR2 SNEGSKA (reference sequence). The V end lost 8 bases, the J end lost 4 bases, and 10 bases lay between the germline ends. This CDR3 comprises 11 residues.

V is TRBV7-9 and J is TRBJ1-1; D gene unclear. The V and J ends lost 7 bases and 3 bases respectively, with 12 bases between them. In germline, CDR1 is SEHNR, CDR2 FQNEAQ (reference sequence). This CDR3 is 13 amino acids long. The CDR3: CASTQTGDTEAFF. The DNA of the CDR3 is TGTGCCAGCACCCAAACCGGGGACACTGAAGCTTTCTTT.

The V gene is TRBV6-5, the J gene TRBJ1-6; the D gene is possibly TRBD1 (5 bases). Germline V lookup: CDR1 MNHEY, CDR2 SVGAGI. The CDR3 extends over 14 amino acids. Trimming took 7 bases from V and 8 from J, leaving 15 bases between them. The CDR3 sequence: CASTSGEGHSPLHF. CDR3 nucleotide sequence: TGTGCCAGCACCTCCGGGGAGGGGCATTCACCCCTCCACTTT.

This clone has only one observation. The J gene is TRBJ1-6, the V gene TRBV13; 7 bases map to TRBD1. The CDR3 is 16 residues long. Losses at the gene ends were 6 bases for V and 4 bases for J; bases not matched to a gene: 9. Germline lookup yields CDR1 PRHDT and CDR2 FYEKMQ (reference sequence). CDR3 in amino acids: CASRKDRARYNSPLHF. For the CDR3, the DNA is TGTGCCAGCAGAAAAGACAGGGCTCGTTATAATTCACCCCTCCACTTT.

The gene calls are TRBV9 and TRBJ2-1, with 9 bases lining up with TRBD1. Germline CDR1 reads SGDLS; CDR2 reads YYNGEE. This CDR3 contains 18 residues. J was trimmed by 5 bases and V by 3 bases; bases with no gene match: 15. The CDR3 here is CASSASIMSGQGNNEQFF. The CDR3 DNA is TGTGCCAGCAGCGCTTCAATAATGTCGGGACAGGGTAACAATGAGCAGTTCTTC.

The chain employs TRBV12-5 and TRBJ2-1; possibly TRBD1 for D (5 bases). This CDR3 has 16 amino acids. V lost 0 bases to trimming and J lost 7 bases, with 16 bases between them. From germline, CDR1 is LGHNT and CDR2 FRNRAP. The CDR3 DNA sequence: TGTGCTAGTGGTTTGGTACTATCGGGCAGGGTGAATGAGCAGTTCTTC. This sequence encodes CASGLVLSGRVNEQFF. The full variable domain, completed using reference TRBV12-5 and TRBJ2-1, is DARVTQTPRHKVTEMGQEVTMRCQPILGHNTVFWYRQTMMQGLELLAYFRNRAPLDDSGMPKDRFSAEMPDATLATLKIQPSEPRDSAVYFCASGLVLSGRVNEQFFGPGTRLTVL.

The chain has TRBV9 and TRBJ1-5, with a weak D call TRBD1 (5 bases). The CDR3 is made up of 15 amino acids. CDR1 SGDLS and CDR2 YYNGEE come from the germline V gene. Trimming left V 2 bases short and J 6 bases short, with 15 bases between. CDR3 nucleotide sequence: TGTGCCAGCAGCGTTGGGTTGGACACCCCTCAGCCCCAGCATTTT. This gives the protein CASSVGLDTPQPQHF.

The chain has TRBV9 and TRBJ2-7, with D hard to call. V gave up 1 base and J gave up 0 bases, with 8 bases separating them. The CDR3 length is 14 residues. Germline CDR1 is SGDLS and CDR2 is YYNGEE. The CDR3 nucleotides are TGTGCCAGCAGCGTAACCGGTTCCTCCTACGAGCAGTACTTC. Its protein is CASSVTGSSYEQYF.

The chain recombines TRBV24-1 with TRBJ1-2; 7 positions match TRBD1. CDR1 KGHDR and CDR2 SFDVKD come from the germline V gene. J lost 6 bases, V lost 1 base, and 4 bases had no gene match. CDR3 length: 14 amino acids. As DNA, the CDR3 is TGTGCCACCAGTGATTTCCAGGGGGGAGATGGCTACACCTTC. Amino acids: CATSDFQGGDGYTF.

This chain connects TRBV25-1 to TRBJ1-2; 9 nucleotides align to TRBD1. The germline CDR1 and CDR2 sequences are MGHDK and SYGVNS. The CDR3 is 15 amino acids. J gave up 8 bases and V 2 bases, and 9 bases lay outside the gene matches. The CDR3 protein is CASSEQTGGIGGYTF. In DNA, the CDR3 is TGTGCCAGCAGTGAACAGACAGGGGGAATAGGGGGCTACACCTTC.

This clone was seen once. The chain uses TRBV6-5 and TRBJ1-1, with D unclear. The V end was cut by 6 bases, the J end by 0 bases, with 8 bases between. The CDR3 runs to 13 residues. Germline CDR1 and CDR2: MNHEY and SVGAGI. The CDR3 DNA reads as TGTGCCAGCAGCCGGAGGATGAACACTGAAGCTTTCTTT. Amino acids: CASSRRMNTEAFF.

The chain uses TRBV6-2 or TRBV6-3 and TRBJ2-5; D is unclear. V was clipped by 2 bases and J by 5 bases, with 15 bases between them. The germline V gene has CDR1 MNHEY and CDR2 SVGEGT. The CDR3 is 15 residues long. CDR3 sequence: CASSYASSGHETQYF. The CDR3 nucleotides read TGTGCCAGCAGTTACGCGTCTTCTGGGCACGAGACCCAGTACTTC.